This entry is about one TCR beta chain. With 0 bases removed from V and 2 bases from J, the gap between germline ends came to 13 bases. The germline V gene encodes CDR1 MNHEY and CDR2 SVGAGI. This CDR3 comprises 16 residues. The sample is drawn from a study of PD-L1 blockade in urothelial cancer. For the study at large: Male sex and bladder-origin urothelial cancer characterized about 85% of the 29 patients.

Produced via immunoSEQ multiplex PCR; TCRdb's table is partial and in-frame only. The table lists 30,000 to 50,000 clones, roughly 91% of them singletons. This clonotype was sampled from a man between 60 and 75 years old with urothelial cancer. Sequences were derived from PBMCs, sampled around atezolizumab (anti-PD-L1) treatment. This sequence joins TRBV6-5 and TRBJ1-2; D is unclear. The DNA for the CDR3 is TGTGCCAGCAGTTACTCGATGGCCAGCGGGAACTATGGCTACACCTTC. Its protein is CASSYSMASGNYGYTF.